A selection of T cell receptor beta chains follows, all from one sample in a study of T cells after yellow fever vaccination. MiXCR, run by TCRdb on the 5' RACE reads, gives a single entry per CDR3 protein. The sample records around 100,000 distinct CDR3 sequences, 7.5% to 9.5% being singletons. The sample in question was CD8+ T cells sorted from PBMCs, obtained 45 days after the yellow fever booster vaccination. These receptor sequences come from a man aged 25-45 years who received the YFV17D yellow fever vaccine. Each CDR3 is given with its conserved first and last residue. The D gene is left open where the match is weak. Part of the rows lack a size; the others show once, few, many or a class for expanded clones.

abundance	d_gene	v_gene	j_gene	CDR3nt	CDR3aa
few	-	TRBV11-2	TRBJ2-1	TGTGCCAGCAGAGCAGGGAACAATGAGCAGTTCTTC	CASRAGNNEQFF
many	-	TRBV6-5	TRBJ2-1	TGTGCCAGCAGTTACACCTTTTCGGGAGTACTCGGTGAGCAGTTCTTC	CASSYTFSGVLGEQFF
-	-	TRBV7-2	TRBJ2-3	TGTGCCTCGGAAAATTTGGGATCGGATACGCAGTATTTT	CASENLGSDTQYF
many	-	TRBV29-1	TRBJ2-5	TGCAGCGTTGTGAAAGGGGCCTCGGAGACCCAGTACTTC	CSVVKGASETQYF
many	-	TRBV7-9	TRBJ1-1	TGTGCCAGCAGCTTTGGACAGCACGTTAACACTGAAGCTTTCTTT	CASSFGQHVNTEAFF
-	-	TRBV9	TRBJ2-3	TGTGCCAGCAGCGTAGAGTACACAGATACGCAGTATTTT	CASSVEYTDTQYF
many	TRBD2	TRBV6-2/TRBV6-3	TRBJ2-1	TGTGCCAGCATACGGGCGGAGCGGGAGGGCCCAGGCAATGAGCAGTTCTTC	CASIRAEREGPGNEQFF
many	TRBD2	TRBV28	TRBJ2-7	TGTGCCAGCAGACGAGCGGGAAACGAGCAGTACTTC	CASRRAGNEQYF
-	-	TRBV4-3	TRBJ2-2	TGCGCCAGCAGCCAAACCGGGAGATACACCGGGGAGCTGTTTTTT	CASSQTGRYTGELFF
many	-	TRBV6-5	TRBJ2-7	TGTGCCAGCAGTTACTCATTCGGGGGGCACTACGAGCAGTACTTC	CASSYSFGGHYEQYF
many	-	TRBV7-8	TRBJ2-1	TGTGCCAGCAGCTTTGAAGCACCTTACAATGAGCAGTTCTTC	CASSFEAPYNEQFF
many	-	TRBV4-3	TRBJ1-2	TGCGCCAGCAGCCAAGCCGACGGAGGGGACTATGGCTACACCTTC	CASSQADGGDYGYTF
-	TRBD2	TRBV7-2	TRBJ2-7	TGTGCCAGCAGCTTAGAACTATCGGGGGGCGAGCAGTACTTC	CASSLELSGGEQYF
many	-	TRBV7-6	TRBJ2-7	TGTGCCAGCAGCTCCGGACAGTCCTTCTACGAGCAGTACTTC	CASSSGQSFYEQYF
many	TRBD2	TRBV7-9	TRBJ2-3	TGTGCCAGCAGCACCCCCATAGCTAGCGGAAACACAGATACGCAGTATTTT	CASSTPIASGNTDTQYF
few	TRBD2	TRBV19	TRBJ2-1	TGTGCCAGCCACCCGGGACTAGCGATTAATGAGCAGTTCTTC	CASHPGLAINEQFF
-	TRBD2	TRBV27	TRBJ2-1	TGTGCCAGCAGTTTCGGGACTACGGGCAATGAGCAGTTCTTC	CASSFGTTGNEQFF
many	-	TRBV5-1	TRBJ2-1	TGCGCCAGCAGCTCACATCTCGCCAATGAGCAGTTCTTC	CASSSHLANEQFF
many	-	TRBV20-1	TRBJ2-2	TGCAGTGCTAGAGATCGGGATCAGGGCCCCGGGGAGCTGTTTTTT	CSARDRDQGPGELFF
many	TRBD1	TRBV4-3	TRBJ2-7	TGCGCCAGCAGCGGGGGACAGGGATCCTACGAGCAGTACTTC	CASSGGQGSYEQYF
many	-	TRBV20-1	TRBJ1-3	TGCAGTGCTAGTCCCCCCGGGGACACCATATATTTT	CSASPPGDTIYF
-	-	TRBV11-2	TRBJ2-1	TGTGCCAGCAGCTTAGGTCTCGGCAGTAATGAGCAGTTCTTC	CASSLGLGSNEQFF